This is a list of T cell receptor beta chains from one sample in a study of early T cells in non-severe SARS-CoV-2 infection. TCRdb re-called the 5' RACE reads with MiXCR, one entry per CDR3 protein. The data hold 65,000 to 80,000 distinct CDR3 sequences, with roughly an eighth observed a single time. The sample comprised whole blood. These receptors all come from an adult who was a healthcare worker with PCR-confirmed SARS-CoV-2 infection or an uninfected control (not recorded which). Both conserved end residues are part of each CDR3. Expanded clones get a size class; other rows say once, few or many, or leave the size out.

TRBV29-1,few,TRBJ2-3,CSVDTGGGGGTQYF
TRBV19,-,TRBJ2-6,CASSIRQRGANVLTF
TRBV4-1,-,TRBJ1-4,CASRIREATTNEKLFF
TRBV20-1,-,TRBJ1-2,CSASVGGFSNYGYTF
TRBV28,once,TRBJ1-1,CASKETINTEAFF
TRBV2,few,TRBJ1-2,CASESRADYGYTF
TRBV7-9,few,TRBJ1-2,CASTMTGSYGYTF
TRBV3-1,-,TRBJ2-3,CASSQSTISGYADTQYF
TRBV2,many,TRBJ1-1,CASSSQGLDTEAFF
TRBV14,few,TRBJ2-1,CASSQDDTSGRYNEQFF
TRBV12-3/TRBV12-4,-,TRBJ2-4,CASSLTTGTKNIQYF
TRBV11-3,few,TRBJ1-1,CASSLGQGASTEAFF